One TCR beta chain is described in this entry. This specimen belongs to a study of blood T cell repertoires in COVID-19. Produced via immunoSEQ multiplex PCR; TCRdb's table is partial and in-frame only. Of roughly 110,000 clones detected, 75% to 90% appear once; the ten largest clones hold about 5.5%. There are 13 residues in the CDR3. Germline V lookup: CDR1 SGHTA, CDR2 FQGNSA. Trimming pared 5 bases from V and 8 bases from J, leaving 15 bases between. Those enrolled in Seattle joined during active infection and were followed longitudinally afterward. Sequencing was done on a sample of peripheral blood. This chain connects TRBV7-2 to TRBJ1-1; the D gene is possibly TRBD1 (5 bases). The clonotype comes from an older woman with COVID-19, enrolled during active disease. The CDR3 DNA is TGTGCCAGCAGCCCGATCGGGGGGAAGGAAGCTTTCTTT. Its protein is CASSPIGGKEAFF.